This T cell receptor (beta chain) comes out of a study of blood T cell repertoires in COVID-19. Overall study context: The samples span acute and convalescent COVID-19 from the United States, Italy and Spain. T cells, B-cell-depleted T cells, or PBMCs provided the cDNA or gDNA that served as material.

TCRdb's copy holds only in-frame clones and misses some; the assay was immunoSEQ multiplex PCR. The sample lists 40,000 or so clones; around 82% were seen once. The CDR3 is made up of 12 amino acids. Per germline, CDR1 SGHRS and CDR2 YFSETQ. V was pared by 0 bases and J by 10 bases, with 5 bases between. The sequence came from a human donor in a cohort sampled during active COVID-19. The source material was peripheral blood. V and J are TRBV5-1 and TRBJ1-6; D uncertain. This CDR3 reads CASSLDRSPLHF. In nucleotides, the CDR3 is TGCGCCAGCAGCTTGGATCGGTCACCCCTCCACTTT. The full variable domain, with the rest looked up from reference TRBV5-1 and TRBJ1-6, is KAGVTQTPRYLIKTRGQQVTLSCSPISGHRSVSWYQQTPGQGLQFLFEYFSETQRNKGNFPGRFSGRQFSNSRSEMNVSTLELGDSALYLCASSLDRSPLHFGNGTRLTVT.